This section outlines one T cell receptor (beta chain) sequence together with its context. This specimen comes from a study of blood T cell repertoires in COVID-19. Study information: Material from acute and convalescent COVID-19 was sourced from the United States, Italy and Spain. From T cells, B-cell-depleted T cells, or PBMCs came the material, which was cDNA or gDNA.

The CDR3 is made up of 13 amino acids. V dropped 2 bases and J dropped 7; count of bases not matched to a gene: 1. Looked up from germline, CDR1 is MDHEN and CDR2 is SYDVKM. Original handling: From reference gene primer amplification, estimates of nucleated cell counts were derived. Clones were sequenced by immunoSEQ multiplex PCR, and TCRdb holds only the in-frame ones, with some missing. That table gives V, J and clone size, and the DNA gave D and trimming. The sample gives approximately 190,000 clones, around 90% of which show up once; 0.45% to 0.65% is in the top ten. This receptor was taken from a man aged 50 or older with acute or convalescent COVID-19. Material: peripheral blood. The chain couples TRBV28 to TRBJ1-5; 8 positions match TRBD1. The chain's CDR3 is CASSLAGGQPQHF. The CDR3 DNA sequence: TGTGCCAGCAGTTTAGCAGGGGGCCAGCCCCAGCATTTT. Filled out from reference TRBV28 and TRBJ1-5, the complete variable domain reads DVKVTQSSRYLVKRTGEKVFLECVQDMDHENMFWYRQDPGLGLRLIYFSYDVKMKEKGDIPEGYSVSREKKERFSLILESASTNQTSMYLCASSLAGGQPQHFGDGTRLSIL.